This entry concerns a single TCR beta chain. Antigen unknown. Investigators isolated RNA and reverse transcribed it into cDNA to act as the sequencing template. TCRdb's table, derived via immunoSEQ multiplex PCR, lists solely in-frame clones and lacks some. This repertoire shows roughly 250,000 clones, 45% to 70% found once; its top ten account for about 0.88%. This entry comes from a study of CD8+ T cells in alopecia areata. This CDR3 is 16 amino acids long. Germline V gene sequence: CDR1 GTSNPN, CDR2 SVGIG (reference sequence). Trimming removed 3 bases from V and 0 bases from J, with 12 bases in between. Specified treatment: oral pan-JAK inhibitor, 5-10 mg twice daily. Alopecia areata patients provided lesional scalp punch biopsies and peripheral blood, both collected for the study. Study-wide findings and caveats: Scalp and blood retained many expanded lesional clones during tofacitinib.

Sample: CD4+ T cells sorted from blood, taken between weeks 51 and 54, from a patient treated with tofacitinib. This sequence was found in a human donor with alopecia areata. The V gene is TRBV30, the J gene TRBJ2-6; D is perhaps TRBD1 or TRBD2 (5 bases each). The CDR3 protein is CAWSRDRSSGANVLTF. The DNA for the CDR3 is TGTGCCTGGAGCCGGGACCGAAGCTCTGGGGCCAACGTCCTGACTTTC. Variable domain in full (rest from reference TRBV30 and TRBJ2-6): SQTIHQWPATLVQPVGSPLSLECTVEGTSNPNLYWYRQAAGRGLQLLFYSVGIGQISSEVPQNLSASRPQDRQFILSSKKLLLSDSGFYLCAWSRDRSSGANVLTFGAGSRLTVL.